Below, 7 T cell receptor beta chains from the same sample are listed, as sequenced in a study of post-analysis software for immune sequencing data (dated by TCRdb to the mid-2010s). Study-wide findings and limitations: Significantly higher frequencies in patients than in controls were found for roughly 5 TRBV segments, including TRBV5-6, TRBV5-1 and TRBV20-1.

The method behind the library was PCR. TCRdb records Illumina HiSeq 2500 as the sequencer. To reduce PCR and sequencing biases, unique molecular identifiers were built into the TCR beta cDNA libraries. The public reads were reanalyzed by TCRdb: fastp trimming at Q25, MiXCR alignment, in-frame beta chains only. Rows with a matching CDR3 protein are joined into one entry that keeps the most common DNA and genes. The sample contains about half a million distinct CDR3 sequences, around 31% of them found a single time. Around 6% of the sample belongs to the ten largest clones. Their cognate antigens are unknown. The sequencing input was blood. The source is a girl under 18 with multiple sclerosis.

This chain uses TRBV12-3 or TRBV12-4 with TRBJ2-7, with 10 bases fitting TRBD2. CDR3 length: 15 amino acids. The junction had 5 bases not matched to a gene; V was cut back by 2 bases and J by 4 bases. The CDR3 here is CASSLQAGGPYEQYF. As DNA, the CDR3 is TGTGCCAGCAGTTTACAAGCGGGGGGGCCTTACGAGCAGTACTTC.

The chain combines TRBV10-3 with TRBJ2-7; D may be TRBD1 (5 bases). From germline, CDR1 is ENHRY and CDR2 SYGVKD. The CDR3 totals 14 residues. V was pared by 5 bases and J by 2 bases, with 13 bases between. CDR3 bases: TGTGCCATCAGTAATTACAGGTCCGCCTACGAGCAGTACTTC. It translates to CAISNYRSAYEQYF.

This chain joins TRBV24-1 and TRBJ2-7, with D possibly TRBD2 on 5 matching bases. Germline-derived CDR1 and CDR2 are KGHDR and SFDVKD. V was pared by 4 bases and J by 1 base, with 10 bases between. This CDR3 spans 14 amino acids. The CDR3 protein is CATSDPGVSYEQYF. Written as DNA, the CDR3 is TGTGCCACCAGTGACCCCGGGGTTTCCTACGAGCAGTACTTC.

This clonotype was seen more than once but under ten times. The chain joins TRBV20-1 to TRBJ2-1, with TRBD1 matching 7 bases. In germline, CDR1 is DFQATT, CDR2 SNEGSKA (reference sequence). V trimming: 3 bases; J trimming: 4 bases; junction bases outside the gene matches: 3. This CDR3 comprises 13 residues. In DNA form, the CDR3 reads TGCAGTGCTAGGGGGGACAGTTACAATGAGCAGTTCTTC. Translating gives CSARGDSYNEQFF.

This clonotype was seen a few times. In nucleotides, the CDR3 is TGTGCCAGCAGCCCCCGACTAGCACCTAGTTCTGGGACCCAGTACTTC. This sequence encodes CASSPRLAPSSGTQYF. The V gene is TRBV6-2 or TRBV6-3, the J gene TRBJ2-5; 7 nucleotides align to TRBD2. The CDR3 length is 16 residues. Germline lookup yields CDR1 MNHEY and CDR2 SVGEGT. J lost 7 bases, V lost 6 bases, and 17 bases had no gene match.

This clonotype was recorded a few times. V usage is TRBV13 and J usage is TRBJ2-6, with D uncertain. V lost 4 bases and J 5 bases, leaving 9 bases between the germline ends. CDR3 length: 14 residues. CDR1 is PRHDT and CDR2 is FYEKMQ in the germline V gene (reference sequence). CDR3 loop: CASSSNPRANVLTF. CDR3 bases: TGTGCCAGCAGCTCGAACCCCCGGGCCAACGTCCTGACTTTC.

The chain recombines TRBV20-1 with TRBJ1-2; D ambiguous. The CDR3 totals 12 residues. Per the germline V gene, CDR1 is DFQATT and CDR2 is SNEGSKA (reference sequence). The V end lost 7 bases, the J end lost 7 bases, and 16 bases lay between the germline ends. The CDR3 loop reads CSGPGSHGGYTF. CDR3 nucleotide sequence: TGCAGTGGGCCTGGCAGTCATGGTGGCTACACCTTC.